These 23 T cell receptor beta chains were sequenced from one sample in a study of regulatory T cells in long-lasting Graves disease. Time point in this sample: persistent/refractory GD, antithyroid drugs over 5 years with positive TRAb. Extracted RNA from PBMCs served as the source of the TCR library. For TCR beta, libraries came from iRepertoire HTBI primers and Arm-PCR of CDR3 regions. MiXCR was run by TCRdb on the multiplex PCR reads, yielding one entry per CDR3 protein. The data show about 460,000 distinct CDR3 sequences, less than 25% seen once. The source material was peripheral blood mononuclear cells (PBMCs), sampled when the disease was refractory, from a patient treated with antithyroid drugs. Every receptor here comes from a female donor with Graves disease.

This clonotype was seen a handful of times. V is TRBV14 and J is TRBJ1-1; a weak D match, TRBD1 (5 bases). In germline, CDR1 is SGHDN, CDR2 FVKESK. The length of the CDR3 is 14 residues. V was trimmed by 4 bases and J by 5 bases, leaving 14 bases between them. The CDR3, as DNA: TGTGCCAGCAGCCGGAGGGGCAGTCGTACTGAAGCTTTCTTT. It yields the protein CASSRRGSRTEAFF.

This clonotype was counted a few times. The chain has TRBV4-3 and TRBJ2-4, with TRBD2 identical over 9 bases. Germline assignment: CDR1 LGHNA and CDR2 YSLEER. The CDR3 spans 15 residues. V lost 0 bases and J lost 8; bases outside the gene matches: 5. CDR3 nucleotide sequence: TGCGCCAGCAGCCAAGAACCAGCGGGGGGCGACATTCAGTACTTC. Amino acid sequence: CASSQEPAGGDIQYF.

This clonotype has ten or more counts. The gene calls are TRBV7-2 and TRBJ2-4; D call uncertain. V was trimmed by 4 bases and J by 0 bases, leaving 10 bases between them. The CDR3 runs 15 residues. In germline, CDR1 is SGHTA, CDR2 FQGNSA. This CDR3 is CASSSRVIAKNIQYF. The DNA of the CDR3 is TGTGCCAGCAGCTCCAGAGTTATAGCCAAAAACATTCAGTACTTC. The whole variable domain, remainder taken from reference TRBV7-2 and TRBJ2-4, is GAGVSQSPSNKVTEKGKDVELRCDPISGHTALYWYRQSLGQGLEFLIYFQGNSAPDKSGLPSDRFSAERTGGSVSTLTIQRTQQEDSAVYLCASSSRVIAKNIQYFGAGTRLSVL.

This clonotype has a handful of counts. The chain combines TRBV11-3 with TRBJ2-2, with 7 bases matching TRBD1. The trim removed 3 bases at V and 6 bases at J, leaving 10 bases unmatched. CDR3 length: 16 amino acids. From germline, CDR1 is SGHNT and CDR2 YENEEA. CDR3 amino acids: CASSFGGDRASGELFF. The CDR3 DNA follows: TGTGCCAGCAGCTTTGGGGGTGACAGGGCCTCCGGGGAGCTGTTTTTT.

CDR3 in DNA: TGTGCCAGCAGTCCCTACCCCTTGACGGAGTATGGCTACACCTTC. It translates to CASSPYPLTEYGYTF. V and J are TRBV28 and TRBJ1-2; D ambiguous. The V gene lost 5 bases and the J gene lost 5 bases, with 18 bases spanning the gap. Germline V gene data show CDR1 as MDHEN and CDR2 as SYDVKM. The CDR3 totals 15 residues.

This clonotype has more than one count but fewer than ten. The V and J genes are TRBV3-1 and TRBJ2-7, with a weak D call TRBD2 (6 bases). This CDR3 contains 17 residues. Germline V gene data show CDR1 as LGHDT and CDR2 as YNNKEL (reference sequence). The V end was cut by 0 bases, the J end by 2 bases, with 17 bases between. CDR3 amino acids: CASSQEGLIAATYEQYF. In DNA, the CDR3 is TGTGCCAGCAGCCAAGAAGGTTTGATAGCGGCGACCTACGAGCAGTACTTC.

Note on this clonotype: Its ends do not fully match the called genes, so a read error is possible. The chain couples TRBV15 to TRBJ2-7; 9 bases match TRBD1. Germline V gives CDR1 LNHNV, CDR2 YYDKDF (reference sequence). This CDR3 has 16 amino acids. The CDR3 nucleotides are TGTGTCACCAGCACGTACCTCCGGGACAGGGTTTACGAGCAGTACTTC. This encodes CVTSTYLRDRVYEQYF. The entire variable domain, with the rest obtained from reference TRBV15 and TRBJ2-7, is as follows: DAMVIQNPRYQVTQFGKPVTLSCSQTLNHNVMYWYQQKSSQAPKLLFHYYDKDFNNEADTPDNFQSRRPNTSFCFLDIRSPGLGDTAMYLCVTSTYLRDRVYEQYFGPGTRLTVT.

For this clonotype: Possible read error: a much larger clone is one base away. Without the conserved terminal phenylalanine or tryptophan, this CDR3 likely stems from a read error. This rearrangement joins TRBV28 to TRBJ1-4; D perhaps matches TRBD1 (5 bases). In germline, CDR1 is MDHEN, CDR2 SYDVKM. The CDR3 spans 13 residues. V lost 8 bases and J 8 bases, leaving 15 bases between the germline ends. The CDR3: CASFGGGREKLFS. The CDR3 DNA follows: TGTGCCAGCTTTGGGGGAGGGCGAGAAAAACTGTTTTCT.

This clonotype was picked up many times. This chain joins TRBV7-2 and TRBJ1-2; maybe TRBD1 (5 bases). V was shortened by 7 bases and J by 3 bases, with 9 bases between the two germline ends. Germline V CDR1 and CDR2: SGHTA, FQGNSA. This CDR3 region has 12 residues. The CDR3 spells CASTGTDYGYTF. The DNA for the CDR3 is TGTGCCAGCACCGGGACGGACTATGGCTACACCTTC.

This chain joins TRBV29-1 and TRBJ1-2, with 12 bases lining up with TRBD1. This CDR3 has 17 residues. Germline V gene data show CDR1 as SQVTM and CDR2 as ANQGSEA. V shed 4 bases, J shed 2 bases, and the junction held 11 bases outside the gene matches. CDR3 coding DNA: TGCAGCGTTGTTAAGGGGACAGGGGGCCTTGACAACTATGGCTACACCTTC. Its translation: CSVVKGTGGLDNYGYTF.

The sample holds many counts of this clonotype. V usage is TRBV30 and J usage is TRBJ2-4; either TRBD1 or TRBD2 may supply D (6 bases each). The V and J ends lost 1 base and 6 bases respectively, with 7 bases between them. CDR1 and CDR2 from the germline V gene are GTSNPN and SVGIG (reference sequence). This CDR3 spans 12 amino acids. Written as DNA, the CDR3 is TGTGCCTGGAGTGAGGGGGGAAACATTCAGTACTTC. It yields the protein CAWSEGGNIQYF.

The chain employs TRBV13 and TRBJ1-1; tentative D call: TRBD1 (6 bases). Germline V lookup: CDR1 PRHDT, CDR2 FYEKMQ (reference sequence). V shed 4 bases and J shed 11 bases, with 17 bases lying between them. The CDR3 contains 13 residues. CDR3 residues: CASSSFTTRGAFF. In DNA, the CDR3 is TGTGCCAGCAGCTCATTTACTACGAGGGGGGCTTTCTTT.

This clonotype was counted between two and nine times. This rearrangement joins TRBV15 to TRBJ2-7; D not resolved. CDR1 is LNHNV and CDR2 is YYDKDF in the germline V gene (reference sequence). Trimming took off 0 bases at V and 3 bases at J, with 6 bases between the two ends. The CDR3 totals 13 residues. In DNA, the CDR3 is TGTGCCACCAGCAGAGACCAAGGCTACGAGCAGTACTTC. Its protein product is CATSRDQGYEQYF.

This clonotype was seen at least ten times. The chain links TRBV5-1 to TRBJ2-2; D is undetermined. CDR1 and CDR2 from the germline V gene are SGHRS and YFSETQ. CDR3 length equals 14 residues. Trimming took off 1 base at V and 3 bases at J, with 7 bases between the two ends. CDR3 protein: CASSLWSDTGELFF. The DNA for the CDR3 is TGCGCCAGCAGCTTGTGGTCGGACACCGGGGAGCTGTTTTTT.

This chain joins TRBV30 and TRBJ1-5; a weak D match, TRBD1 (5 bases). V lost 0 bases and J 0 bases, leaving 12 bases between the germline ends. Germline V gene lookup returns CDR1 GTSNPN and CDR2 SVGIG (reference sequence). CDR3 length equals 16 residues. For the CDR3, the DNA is TGTGCCTGGAGTGTTTGGAGGGGAGTTAGCAATCAGCCCCAGCATTTT. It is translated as CAWSVWRGVSNQPQHF.

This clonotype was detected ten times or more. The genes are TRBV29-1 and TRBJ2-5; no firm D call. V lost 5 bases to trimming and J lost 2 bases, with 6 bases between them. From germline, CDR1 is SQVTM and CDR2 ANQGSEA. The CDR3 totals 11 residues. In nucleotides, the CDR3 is TGCAGCGTTCGGCAGCAAGAGACCCAGTACTTC. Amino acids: CSVRQQETQYF.

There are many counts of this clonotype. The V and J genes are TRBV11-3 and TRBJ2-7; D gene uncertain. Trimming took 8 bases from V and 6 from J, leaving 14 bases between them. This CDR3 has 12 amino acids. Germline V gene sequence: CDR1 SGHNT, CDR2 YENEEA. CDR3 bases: TGTGCCAGCTCAACGGCGAATCTCGAGCAGTACTTC. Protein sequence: CASSTANLEQYF.

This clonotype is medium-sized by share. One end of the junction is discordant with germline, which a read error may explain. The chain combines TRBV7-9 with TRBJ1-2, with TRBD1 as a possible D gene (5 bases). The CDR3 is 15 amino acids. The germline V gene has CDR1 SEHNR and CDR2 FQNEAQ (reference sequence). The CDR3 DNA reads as TGCGCCAGCAGCCTCTCCTCCGGGCAGGGTGATGGCTACACCTTC. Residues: CASSLSSGQGDGYTF. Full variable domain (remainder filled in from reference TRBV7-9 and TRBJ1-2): DTGVSQNPRHKITKRGQNVTFRCDPISEHNRLYWYRQTLGQGPEFLTYFQNEAQLEKSRLLSDRFSAERPKGSFSTLEIQRTEQGDSAMYLCASSLSSGQGDGYTFGSGTRLTVV.

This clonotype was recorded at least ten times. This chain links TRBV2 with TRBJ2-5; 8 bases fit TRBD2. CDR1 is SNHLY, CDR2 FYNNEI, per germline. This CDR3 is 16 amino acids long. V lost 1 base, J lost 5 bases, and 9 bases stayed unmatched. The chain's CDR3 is CASSEVGSGIRETQYF. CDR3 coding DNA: TGTGCCAGCAGTGAAGTGGGTAGCGGGATCAGGGAGACCCAGTACTTC.

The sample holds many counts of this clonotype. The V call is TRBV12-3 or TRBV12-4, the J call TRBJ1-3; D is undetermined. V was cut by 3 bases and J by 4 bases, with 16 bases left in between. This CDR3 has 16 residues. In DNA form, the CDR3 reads TGTGCCAGCAGTTTCCGGACGGCTGCCTTAGGAAACACCATATATTTT. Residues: CASSFRTAALGNTIYF.

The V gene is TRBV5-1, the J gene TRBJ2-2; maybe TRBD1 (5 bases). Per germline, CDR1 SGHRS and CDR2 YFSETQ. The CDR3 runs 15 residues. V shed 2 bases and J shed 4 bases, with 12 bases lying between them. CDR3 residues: CASSFSRQPTGELFF. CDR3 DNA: TGCGCCAGCAGCTTTTCCCGACAGCCCACCGGGGAGCTGTTTTTT.

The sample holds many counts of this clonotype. The CDR3 loop reads CASSQTSGTYEQYF. CDR3 nucleotide sequence: TGTGCCAGCAGTCAGACTAGCGGCACCTACGAGCAGTACTTC. The rearrangement links TRBV6-1 to TRBJ2-7, with 9 bases identical to TRBD2. V dropped 5 bases and J dropped 2; count of bases not matched to a gene: 4. The V gene's germline CDR1 is MNHNS and CDR2 SASEGT. The length of the CDR3 is 14 residues.

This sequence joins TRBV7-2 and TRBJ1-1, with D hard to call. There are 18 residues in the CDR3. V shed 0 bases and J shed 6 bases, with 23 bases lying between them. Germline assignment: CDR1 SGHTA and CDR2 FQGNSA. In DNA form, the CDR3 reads TGTGCCAGCAGCTTAGCGCTGGGGTCTGAGAGGCTGACCCCTGAAGCTTTCTTT. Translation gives CASSLALGSERLTPEAFF.